The entry below gives a single TCR beta chain sequence along with its context. This entry is derived from a study of T-cell reconstitution after alpha-beta-depleted transplantation in children. Germline CDR1 SGHTA, CDR2 FQGNSA. This CDR3 contains 15 residues. With V trimmed by 5 bases and J by 6 bases, 6 bases remained unmatched. Preparation of the TCRbeta library used unique molecular identifiers. Using its own MiXCR run on the PCR reads, TCRdb lists one record per CDR3 protein. The sample comprises about 98,000 distinct CDR3 sequences, 20% to 30% of which are singletons, and about 22% rests with the top ten.

The source material was PBMCs, sampled before TCRalphabeta/CD19-depleted stem cell transplant. This TCR was recovered from a boy aged 2 to 10 with acute lymphoblastic leukemia, due to receive a stem cell transplant. This chain uses TRBV7-2 with TRBJ1-5; TRBD1 matches at 11 bases. The CDR3 protein is CASSARDRGSQPQHF. CDR3 DNA sequence: TGTGCCAGCAGCGCAAGGGACAGGGGGAGTCAGCCCCAGCATTTT.